The 32 T cell receptor beta chains below all came from one sample that was sequenced in a study of blood T cell repertoires in COVID-19. Generated by immunoSEQ multiplex PCR, the TCRdb table keeps only in-frame clones and is missing some. The sample carries approximately 50,000 clones, 90% recorded once. The source material was peripheral blood. The receptors shown here come from a human donor in a cohort sampled during active COVID-19.

The V call is TRBV3-1 (or the pseudogene TRBV3-2), the J call TRBJ2-7; D possibly corresponds to TRBD1 (5 bases). The germline CDR1 and CDR2 sequences are LGHDT and YNNKEL (reference sequence). V lost 1 base, J lost 3 bases, and 7 bases lay in between. The CDR3 contains 13 residues. The CDR3 reads CASSQARGYEQYV. In DNA, the CDR3 is TGTGCCAGCAGCCAAGCTAGGGGCTACGAGCAGTACGTC.

The chain uses TRBV11-3 and TRBJ1-6; D unclear. Trimming pared 1 base from V and 0 bases from J, leaving 10 bases between. Per germline, CDR1 SGHNT and CDR2 YENEEA. The CDR3 consists of 17 residues. CDR3 in amino acids: CASSLVCGSSYNSPLHF. CDR3 coding DNA: TGTGCCAGCAGCTTAGTTTGTGGGAGCTCCTATAATTCACCCCTCCACTTT.

The rearrangement links TRBV10-3 to TRBJ1-6; maybe TRBD1 (6 bases). CDR3 length: 13 residues. Germline CDR1 and CDR2: ENHRY and SYGVKD. Deletions cut 7 bases from V and 9 bases from J, with 13 bases between. CDR3 nucleotide sequence: TGTGCCATCACCCGGGACACGTTTTCACCCCTCCACTTT. It is translated as CAITRDTFSPLHF.

Details on this clone: The DNA is omitted, as the CDR3 cannot be located on it reliably, and the CDR3 follows TCRdb's listing. The V and J genes are TRBV7-9 and TRBJ2-7; whether TRBD2, the table's D call, matches the DNA was not checked. CDR1 and CDR2 (germline): SEHNR, FQNEAQ (reference sequence). The CDR3 region is 14 residues in length, termini included. CDR3: CASSLGVASGSEYF.

This chain joins TRBV28 and TRBJ2-2; D is unresolved. There are 12 residues in the CDR3. Germline CDR1 MDHEN, CDR2 SYDVKM. Trimming took off 5 bases at V and 6 bases at J, with 7 bases between the two ends. The CDR3 nucleotides are TGTGCCAGCAGTCCAGTTCCCGGGGAGCTGTTTTTT. Residues: CASSPVPGELFF.

This rearrangement joins TRBV6-6 to TRBJ1-5, with 7 bases fitting TRBD1. This CDR3 region has 16 residues. V was clipped by 2 bases and J by 0 bases; unmatched bases: 4. Germline V gene lookup returns CDR1 MNHNY and CDR2 SVGAGI (reference sequence). The CDR3 is CASSYGTAYSNQPQHF. The CDR3 nucleotides are TGTGCCAGCAGTTACGGGACAGCTTATAGCAATCAGCCCCAGCATTTT.

This CDR3 is CASSLDSSTNEKLFF. CDR3 bases: TGCGCCAGCAGCTTGGACAGTTCAACTAATGAAAAACTGTTTTTT. The V gene is TRBV5-1, the J gene TRBJ1-4, with D unresolved. Trimming removed 0 bases at V and 0 bases at J, with 6 bases between. Looked up from germline, CDR1 is SGHRS and CDR2 is YFSETQ. The CDR3 runs 15 residues.

V usage is TRBV6-5 and J usage is TRBJ1-5; 11 positions match TRBD1. Germline V gene data show CDR1 as MNHEY and CDR2 as SVGAGI. CDR3 length: 14 residues. J lost 6 bases, V lost 6 bases, and 4 bases had no gene match. The CDR3 coding sequence is TGTGCCAGCAGCCAGGACAGGGGGCCTCAGCCCCAGCATTTT. This encodes CASSQDRGPQPQHF.

This chain joins TRBV9 and TRBJ2-3; D is possibly TRBD2 (5 bases). CDR3 length: 14 residues. Deletions cut 2 bases from V and 5 bases from J, with 12 bases between. The germline V gene encodes CDR1 SGDLS and CDR2 YYNGEE. In DNA form, the CDR3 reads TGTGCCAGCAGCGTCACTAGTGGAGGAGATACGCAGTATTTT. Its protein is CASSVTSGGDTQYF.

V usage is TRBV11-2 and J usage is TRBJ1-2, with 7 bases that match TRBD1. Germline assignment: CDR1 SGHAT and CDR2 FQNNGV. The V gene end was trimmed by 5 bases and the J gene end by 1 base; junction bases not matched to a gene: 7. The CDR3 has 15 amino acids. The CDR3 DNA reads TGTGCCAGCAGCCCGAGGGACAGACATAACTATGGCTACACCTTC. It yields the protein CASSPRDRHNYGYTF.

This chain uses TRBV9 with TRBJ1-6, with D unclear. The germline V gene has CDR1 SGDLS and CDR2 YYNGEE. V lost 3 bases and J lost 7, with 5 bases in between. The CDR3 is 12 amino acids. CDR3 residues: CASSDSNSPLHF. In DNA form, the CDR3 reads TGTGCCAGCAGCGACTCCAATTCACCCCTCCACTTT.

The rearrangement links TRBV30 to TRBJ2-3; D gene uncertain. Trimming took off 4 bases at V and 0 bases at J, with 11 bases between the two ends. The CDR3 runs 14 residues. The germline V gene encodes CDR1 GTSNPN and CDR2 SVGIG (reference sequence). CDR3 bases: TGTGCCTGGAAAAAGGCAGGAAGCACAGATACGCAGTATTTT. The encoded protein is CAWKKAGSTDTQYF.

This clone occurred a few times. The chain combines TRBV24-1 with TRBJ1-5, with a tentative D call TRBD1 (6 bases). Germline CDR1 and CDR2: KGHDR and SFDVKD. The CDR3 runs 14 residues. Trimming stripped 4 bases from V and 2 bases from J, with 8 bases between. In DNA form, the CDR3 reads TGTGCCACCAGTGAAGGGGGTGGCAATCAGCCCCAGCATTTT. This sequence encodes CATSEGGGNQPQHF.

This chain connects TRBV5-1 to TRBJ2-7, with D perhaps TRBD1 (6 bases). CDR1 is SGHRS, CDR2 YFSETQ, per germline. Trimming removed 0 bases from V and 0 bases from J, with 13 bases in between. The CDR3 is 16 amino acids. The CDR3 sequence: CASSLGGHLSSYEQYV. For the CDR3, the DNA is TGCGCCAGCAGCTTGGGGGGACATCTAAGCTCCTACGAGCAGTACGTC.

This rearrangement joins TRBV18 to TRBJ2-7; no reliable D call. Trimming removed 2 bases from V and 2 bases from J, with 13 bases in between. The CDR3 extends over 15 amino acids. Germline V gene lookup returns CDR1 KGHSH and CDR2 LQKENI. CDR3 sequence: CASSPGRDMAYEQYF. The CDR3 DNA is TGTGCCAGCTCACCAGGGCGCGACATGGCCTACGAGCAGTACTTC.

V is TRBV6-5 and J is TRBJ2-1, with 9 bases lining up with TRBD1. Losses at the gene ends were 6 bases for V and 7 bases for J; bases not matched to a gene: 10. CDR3 size: 15 residues. Germline CDR1 and CDR2: MNHEY and SVGAGI. DNA for the CDR3: TGTGCCAGCAGGGCCCTACAGGGGGCCGGGAATGAGCAGTTCTTC. Encoded protein: CASRALQGAGNEQFF.

This clone appeared a few times. The V gene is TRBV2, the J gene TRBJ2-2; maybe TRBD2 (5 bases). Germline loops: CDR1 SNHLY, CDR2 FYNNEI. The CDR3 is 13 residues long. Trimming left V 7 bases short and J 5 bases short, with 11 bases between. This chain's CDR3 is CASTLGGTGELFF. The CDR3 nucleotides are TGTGCCAGCACATTAGGCGGGACCGGGGAGCTGTTTTTT.

The chain carries TRBV3-1 (or the pseudogene TRBV3-2) and TRBJ2-7; maybe TRBD1 (6 bases). The V end lost 4 bases, the J end lost 2 bases, and 12 bases lay between the germline ends. Looked up from germline, CDR1 is LGHDT and CDR2 is YNNKEL (reference sequence). There are 14 residues in the CDR3. The CDR3 reads CASSRRTVAYEQYF. The CDR3 DNA sequence: TGTGCCAGCAGCCGAAGGACAGTCGCCTACGAGCAGTACTTC.

The chain couples TRBV5-1 to TRBJ2-1, with D tentatively TRBD2 (5 bases). The CDR3 runs 13 residues. Germline CDR1 is SGHRS and CDR2 is YFSETQ. V shed 0 bases and J shed 9 bases, with 10 bases lying between them. The CDR3: CASSLGGESEQFF. The CDR3 region has the DNA TGCGCCAGCAGCTTGGGTGGGGAGAGTGAGCAGTTCTTC.

This sequence joins TRBV28 and TRBJ2-3; D gene ambiguous. Germline values: CDR1 MDHEN, CDR2 SYDVKM. V lost 1 base, J lost 3 bases, and 11 bases lay in between. This CDR3 has 15 residues. The CDR3 DNA follows: TGTGCCAGCAGTTTATCCCTTGCGGAAACAGATACGCAGTATTTT. This translates into CASSLSLAETDTQYF. Variable domain in full (rest from reference TRBV28 and TRBJ2-3): DVKVTQSSRYLVKRTGEKVFLECVQDMDHENMFWYRQDPGLGLRLIYFSYDVKMKEKGDIPEGYSVSREKKERFSLILESASTNQTSMYLCASSLSLAETDTQYFGPGTRLTVL.

This chain connects TRBV6-4 to TRBJ1-5; D remains unclear. The CDR3 runs 13 residues. Germline CDR1 is MRHNA and CDR2 is SNTAGT. V was shortened by 3 bases and J by 3 bases, with 6 bases between the two germline ends. CDR3 region: CASSEESNQPQHF. In DNA, the CDR3 is TGTGCCAGCAGTGAAGAGTCCAATCAGCCCCAGCATTTT.

The V gene is TRBV10-3, the J gene TRBJ2-5; D may be TRBD2 (6 bases). CDR1 ENHRY and CDR2 SYGVKD come from the germline V gene. V lost 4 bases to trimming and J lost 5 bases, with 14 bases between them. The CDR3 consists of 14 residues. This CDR3 is CAISGTSEGETQYF. In nucleotides, the CDR3 is TGTGCCATCAGTGGGACCTCGGAGGGGGAGACCCAGTACTTC.

V usage is TRBV28 and J usage is TRBJ1-2; 7 bases align to TRBD1. CDR3 length equals 12 residues. Germline assignment: CDR1 MDHEN and CDR2 SYDVKM. V was clipped by 4 bases and J by 7 bases; unmatched bases: 3. CDR3 sequence: CASSWTGLGYTF. CDR3 DNA sequence: TGTGCCAGCAGTTGGACAGGCCTTGGCTACACCTTC.

The rearrangement uses TRBV7-3 and TRBJ2-7, with 9 bases aligning to TRBD2. The germline V gene has CDR1 SGHTA and CDR2 FQGTGA. With 2 bases clipped from V and 3 bases from J, the junction kept 2 bases outside the gene matches. This CDR3 spans 14 amino acids. In DNA form, the CDR3 reads TGTGCCAGCAGCTTAGAAGCGGGGGGCTACGAGCAGTACTTC. Residues: CASSLEAGGYEQYF.

The V call is TRBV18, the J call TRBJ1-2; weak D call: TRBD1 (6 bases). V lost 6 bases to trimming and J lost 4 bases, with 12 bases between them. This CDR3 is built from 13 residues. Germline V gene lookup returns CDR1 KGHSH and CDR2 LQKENI. The CDR3, as DNA: TGTGCCAGCTCGCAGGACAGCTCCTATGGCTACACCTTC. As protein: CASSQDSSYGYTF.

The chain employs TRBV23-1 and TRBJ1-1; 7 nucleotides match TRBD1. TRBV23-1 falls under the ORF class, with uncertain function. Losses at the gene ends were 6 bases for V and 2 bases for J; bases not matched to a gene: 15. The length of the CDR3 is 17 residues. Written as DNA, the CDR3 is TGCGCCAGCAGCCCTCCGGCGGGACAGAGAATAAACACTGAAGCTTTCTTT. Amino acids: CASSPPAGQRINTEAFF.

The rearrangement joins TRBV20-1 to TRBJ1-2; D remains unclear. This CDR3 has 10 residues. V was clipped by 5 bases and J by 4 bases, with 5 bases between them. CDR1 is DFQATT, CDR2 SNEGSKA, per germline (reference sequence). The CDR3 bases are TGCAGTGCTGGTAGCTATGGCTACACCTTC. It yields the protein CSAGSYGYTF.

The chain uses TRBV15 and TRBJ2-5, with D perhaps matching TRBD2 (5 bases). Trimming left V 1 base short and J 8 bases short, with 17 bases between. This CDR3 spans 15 amino acids. Germline V CDR1 and CDR2: LNHNV, YYDKDF (reference sequence). This CDR3 reads CATSRGTTGLGTQYF. CDR3 coding DNA: TGTGCCACCAGCAGAGGAACGACGGGATTGGGTACCCAGTACTTC.

This chain connects TRBV6-1 to TRBJ2-3; TRBD1 matches 7 bases. CDR1 is MNHNS and CDR2 is SASEGT in the germline V gene. The CDR3 runs 15 residues. V trimming: 2 bases; J trimming: 5 bases; junction bases outside the gene matches: 7. CDR3 residues: CASSESAGGRDTQYF. The CDR3 nucleotides are TGTGCCAGCAGTGAATCAGCAGGGGGAAGAGATACGCAGTATTTT.

The CDR3 here is CASSIDSGNEKLFF. DNA for the CDR3: TGTGCCAGTAGTATTGACAGTGGCAATGAAAAACTGTTTTTT. This sequence joins TRBV19 and TRBJ1-4, with a tentative D call TRBD1 (5 bases). CDR3 size: 14 residues. Trimming removed 3 bases from V and 5 bases from J, with 10 bases in between. Germline V lookup: CDR1 LNHDA, CDR2 SQIVND (reference sequence).

V gene TRBV29-1 combines with J gene TRBJ2-7, with 11 positions matching TRBD1. The CDR3 length is 14 residues. The junction had 4 bases not matched to a gene; V was cut back by 2 bases and J by 4 bases. Germline V gene sequence: CDR1 SQVTM, CDR2 ANQGSEA. CDR3 amino acids: CSVEMGQGDYEQYF. The CDR3, as DNA: TGCAGCGTTGAAATGGGACAGGGGGATTACGAGCAGTACTTC.

This clone rates as medium-sized (0.01 to 0.1%). This chain connects TRBV10-3 to TRBJ2-7; 7 nucleotides match TRBD2. V gave up 2 bases and J gave up 6 bases; unmatched junction bases: 4. CDR1 is ENHRY, CDR2 SYGVKD, per germline. The CDR3 runs to 13 residues. The CDR3 protein is CAISEREGSEQYV. The DNA of the CDR3 is TGTGCCATCAGTGAGAGGGAGGGGAGCGAGCAGTACGTC.